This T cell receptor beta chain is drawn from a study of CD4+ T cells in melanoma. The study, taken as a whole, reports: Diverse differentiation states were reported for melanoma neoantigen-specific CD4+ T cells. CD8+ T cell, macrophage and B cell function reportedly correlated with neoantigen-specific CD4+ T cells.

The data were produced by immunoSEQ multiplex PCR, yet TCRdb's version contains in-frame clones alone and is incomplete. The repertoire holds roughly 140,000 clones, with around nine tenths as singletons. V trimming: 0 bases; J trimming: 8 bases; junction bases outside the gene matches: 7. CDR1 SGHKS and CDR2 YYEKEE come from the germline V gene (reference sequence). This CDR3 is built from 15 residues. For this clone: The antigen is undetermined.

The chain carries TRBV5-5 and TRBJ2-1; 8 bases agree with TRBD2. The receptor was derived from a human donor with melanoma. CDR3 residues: CASSLARGGADEQFF. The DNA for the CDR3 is TGTGCCAGCAGCTTGGCCCGGGGGGGGGCGGATGAGCAGTTCTTC.